These 4 T cell receptor beta chains share one sample of origin, sequenced in a study of blood T cell repertoires in COVID-19. The repertoire was sequenced with immunoSEQ multiplex PCR; TCRdb's copy has only in-frame clones and lacks some. The sample contains around 140,000 clones, around 80% of which appear only once. The sequencing sample was made of peripheral blood. The receptors originated from a human donor with acute or convalescent COVID-19. The donor label of this sample is uncertain.

The chain recombines TRBV7-3 with TRBJ1-2, with D uncertain. The ends were cut back, 4 bases at V and 6 bases at J, with 3 bases in the middle. The CDR3 covers 10 residues. Germline lookup yields CDR1 SGHTA and CDR2 FQGTGA. The DNA of the CDR3 is TGTGCCAGCAGCTCCGATGGCTACACCTTC. It yields the protein CASSSDGYTF. The variable domain in full, with the rest retrieved from reference TRBV7-3 and TRBJ1-2, is GAGVSQTPSNKVTEKGKYVELRCDPISGHTALYWYRQSLGQGPEFLIYFQGTGAADDSGLPNDRFFAVRPEGSVSTLKIQRTERGDSAVYLCASSSDGYTFGSGTRLTVV.

This clone was counted a few times. Other DNA sequences from this sample encode an identical CDR3 as well. The genes are TRBV19 and TRBJ1-2; TRBD1 might be the D (6 bases). Germline lookup yields CDR1 LNHDA and CDR2 SQIVND (reference sequence). The CDR3 spans 13 residues. The ends were cut back, 4 bases at V and 8 bases at J, with 14 bases in the middle. The CDR3 is CASSNYQGSGYTF. The CDR3 nucleotides are TGTGCCAGTAGTAATTACCAGGGGAGCGGCTACACCTTC.

This chain links TRBV6-1 with TRBJ1-2; D gene unclear. The germline V gene encodes CDR1 MNHNS and CDR2 SASEGT. Trimming left V 2 bases short and J 8 bases short, with 15 bases between. The CDR3 runs 14 residues. The DNA of the CDR3 is TGTGCCAGCAGTGAACGGGTAAGATGGAGCGGCTACACCTTC. Translating it yields CASSERVRWSGYTF.

The rearrangement joins TRBV7-8 to TRBJ2-1, with TRBD2 matching 12 bases. The CDR3 is 15 amino acids. Germline V gene sequence: CDR1 SGHVS, CDR2 FQNEAQ. V was pared by 5 bases and J by 7 bases, with 6 bases of the junction left unmatched. The CDR3 nucleotides are TGTGCCAGCAGCGCATCTAGCGGGGGGGTTAATGAGCAGTTCTTC. Translation gives CASSASSGGVNEQFF.